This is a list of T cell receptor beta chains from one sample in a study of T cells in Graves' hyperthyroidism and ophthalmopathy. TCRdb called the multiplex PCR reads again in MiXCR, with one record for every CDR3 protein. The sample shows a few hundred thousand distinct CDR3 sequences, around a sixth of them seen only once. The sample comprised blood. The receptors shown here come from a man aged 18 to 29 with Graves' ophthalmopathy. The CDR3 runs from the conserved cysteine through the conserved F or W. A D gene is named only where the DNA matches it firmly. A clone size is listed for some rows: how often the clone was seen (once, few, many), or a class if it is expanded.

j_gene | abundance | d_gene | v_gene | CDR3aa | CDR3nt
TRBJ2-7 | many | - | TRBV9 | CASSVVGAEEQYF | TGTGCCAGCAGCGTAGTGGGGGCGGAGGAGCAGTACTTC
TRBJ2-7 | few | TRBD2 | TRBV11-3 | CASSSAGTRSAYEQYF | TGTGCCAGCAGTTCCGCCGGGACTAGATCAGCCTACGAGCAGTACTTC
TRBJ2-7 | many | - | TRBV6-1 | CASSEQGGGSYEQYF | TGTGCCAGCAGTGAACAGGGAGGGGGATCCTACGAGCAGTACTTC
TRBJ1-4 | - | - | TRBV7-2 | CASTPVSGEKLFF | TGTGCCAGCACCCCAGTATCGGGTGAAAAACTGTTTTTT
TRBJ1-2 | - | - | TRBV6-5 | CASSYSRRDYGYTF | TGTGCCAGCAGTTACTCGAGGAGAGACTATGGCTACACCTTC
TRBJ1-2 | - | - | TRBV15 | CATSRVATANYGYTF | TGTGCCACCAGCAGAGTAGCGACAGCAAACTATGGCTACACCTTC
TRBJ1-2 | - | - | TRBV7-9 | CASSDDYGYTF | TGTGCCAGCAGCGATGACTATGGCTACACCTTC
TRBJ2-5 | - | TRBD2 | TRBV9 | CASSPRTSGGVVETQYF | TGTGCCAGCAGCCCCCGGACTAGCGGGGGAGTGGTAGAGACCCAGTACTTC
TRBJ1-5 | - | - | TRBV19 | CASSMGRGGNQPQHF | TGTGCCAGTAGTATGGGAAGGGGCGGCAATCAGCCCCAGCATTTT
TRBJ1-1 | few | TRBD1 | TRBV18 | CASSPGARGNEAFF | TGTGCCAGCTCACCGGGCGCCAGGGGGAATGAAGCTTTCTTT
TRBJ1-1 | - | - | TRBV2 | CASSGLMGDTEAFF | TGTGCCAGCAGTGGATTGATGGGTGACACTGAAGCTTTCTTT
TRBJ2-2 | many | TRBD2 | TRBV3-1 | CASSQLAGDTGELFF | TGTGCCAGCAGCCAACTAGCGGGGGACACCGGGGAGCTGTTTTTT
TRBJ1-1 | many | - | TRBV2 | CASSHDQTGNTEAFF | TGTGCCAGCTCTCATGACCAGACGGGGAACACTGAAGCTTTCTTT
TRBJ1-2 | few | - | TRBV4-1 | CASSQGQGANYGYTF | TGCGCCAGCAGCCAAGGGCAGGGCGCTAACTATGGCTACACCTTC
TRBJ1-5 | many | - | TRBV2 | CASSEALSELSNQPQHF | TGTGCCAGCAGTGAAGCCTTGTCCGAACTTAGCAATCAGCCCCAGCATTTT
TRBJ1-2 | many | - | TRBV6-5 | CASSYARGIEYGYTF | TGTGCCAGCAGTTACGCTAGGGGAATCGAGTATGGCTACACCTTC
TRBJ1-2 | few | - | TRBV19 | CASSGDTLLHGYTF | TGTGCCAGTAGTGGGGACACCCTTCTCCATGGCTACACCTTC
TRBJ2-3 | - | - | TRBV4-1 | CASSQVLASTDTQYF | TGCGCCAGCAGCCAAGTGCTAGCTAGCACAGATACGCAGTATTTT
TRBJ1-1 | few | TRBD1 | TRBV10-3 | CADQGALGGNTEAFF | TGTGCCGACCAGGGGGCCCTAGGGGGGAACACTGAAGCTTTCTTT
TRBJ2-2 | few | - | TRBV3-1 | CASSQDNRDGELFF | TGTGCCAGCAGCCAAGATAACAGGGACGGGGAGCTGTTTTTT
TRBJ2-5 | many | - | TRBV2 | CASSEGLNLDGETQYF | TGTGCCAGCAGTGAGGGACTGAACCTCGACGGAGAGACCCAGTACTTC
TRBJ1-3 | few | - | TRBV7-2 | CASSLYGSSGNTIYF | TGTGCCAGCAGCTTGTATGGCAGCTCTGGAAACACCATATATTTT
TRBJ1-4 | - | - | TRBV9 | CASSLRGGSALNEKLFF | TGTGCCAGCAGCCTTCGAGGGGGGTCTGCTTTAAACGAAAAACTGTTTTTT
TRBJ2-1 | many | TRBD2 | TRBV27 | CASSLSGGVHNEQFF | TGTGCCAGCAGCCTTAGCGGGGGGGTACACAATGAGCAGTTCTTC
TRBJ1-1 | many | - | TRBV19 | CASSISPVGTEAFF | TGTGCCAGTAGTATCTCGCCAGTTGGCACTGAAGCTTTCTTT
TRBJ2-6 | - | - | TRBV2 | CASHRDTPSGANVLTF | TGTGCCAGCCACCGGGACACCCCCTCTGGGGCCAACGTCCTGACTTTC
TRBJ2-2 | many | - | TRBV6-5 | CASSYRGAGELFF | TGTGCCAGCAGTTACCGCGGGGCCGGGGAGCTGTTTTTT
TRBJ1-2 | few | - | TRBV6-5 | CASSYGYGGDYGYTF | TGTGCCAGCAGTTATGGTTATGGGGGAGACTATGGCTACACCTTC
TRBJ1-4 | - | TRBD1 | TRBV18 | CASSHRGDEKLFF | TGTGCCAGCTCTCACAGGGGAGATGAAAAACTGTTTTTT
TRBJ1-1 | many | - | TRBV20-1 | CSAPEGSMGTEAFF | TGCAGTGCCCCTGAAGGTTCAATGGGCACTGAAGCTTTCTTT
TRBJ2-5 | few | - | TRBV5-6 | CASSFGQEPVETQYF | TGTGCCAGCAGCTTTGGGCAAGAACCTGTCGAGACCCAGTACTTC
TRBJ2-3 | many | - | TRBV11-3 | CASRKTSTDTQYF | TGTGCCAGCAGGAAGACTAGCACAGATACGCAGTATTTT
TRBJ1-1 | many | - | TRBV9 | CASSQDSEAFF | TGTGCCAGCAGTCAGGACAGTGAAGCTTTCTTT
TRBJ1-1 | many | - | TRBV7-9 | CASSLEGLEPEAFF | TGTGCCAGCAGCTTAGAAGGTCTAGAACCTGAAGCTTTCTTT
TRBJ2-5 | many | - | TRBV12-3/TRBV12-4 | CASLVAGGLSETQYF | TGTGCCAGCTTAGTTGCAGGTGGACTAAGCGAGACCCAGTACTTC